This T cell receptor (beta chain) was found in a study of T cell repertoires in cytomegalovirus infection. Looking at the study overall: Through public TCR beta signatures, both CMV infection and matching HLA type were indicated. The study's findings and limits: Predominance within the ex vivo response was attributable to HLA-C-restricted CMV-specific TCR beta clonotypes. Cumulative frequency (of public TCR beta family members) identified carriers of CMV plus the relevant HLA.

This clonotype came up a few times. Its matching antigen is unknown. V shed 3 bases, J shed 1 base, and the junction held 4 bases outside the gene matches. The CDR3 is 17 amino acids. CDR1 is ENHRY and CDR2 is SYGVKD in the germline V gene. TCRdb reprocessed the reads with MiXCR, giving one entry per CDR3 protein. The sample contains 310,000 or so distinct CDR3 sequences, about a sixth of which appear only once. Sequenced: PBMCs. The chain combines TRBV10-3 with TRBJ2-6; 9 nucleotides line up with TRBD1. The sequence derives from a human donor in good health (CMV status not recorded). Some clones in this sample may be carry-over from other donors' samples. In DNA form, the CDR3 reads TGTGCCATCAGTGACTCCGGGACAGGGTCTGGGGCCAACGTCCTGACTTTC. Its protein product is CAISDSGTGSGANVLTF.